This TCR beta chain was captured in a study of cytomegalovirus exposure and HLA in healthy donors. Assay used: immunoSEQ multiplex PCR; TCRdb lists only in-frame clones, some missing. The table lists about 170,000 clones, approximately 89% of them singletons. The CDR3 is 14 residues long. V shed 4 bases and J shed 7 bases, with 14 bases lying between them. CDR1 is MDHEN and CDR2 is SYDVKM in the germline V gene. The sequencing input was PBMCs. This TCR came from a man between 18 and 29 years old in good health and CMV-seropositive. The J gene is TRBJ1-3, the V gene TRBV28; no definite D call. Written as DNA, the CDR3 is TGTGCCAGCAGTTCTCACTTGATCCGGAACACCATATATTTT. This codes for CASSSHLIRNTIYF.